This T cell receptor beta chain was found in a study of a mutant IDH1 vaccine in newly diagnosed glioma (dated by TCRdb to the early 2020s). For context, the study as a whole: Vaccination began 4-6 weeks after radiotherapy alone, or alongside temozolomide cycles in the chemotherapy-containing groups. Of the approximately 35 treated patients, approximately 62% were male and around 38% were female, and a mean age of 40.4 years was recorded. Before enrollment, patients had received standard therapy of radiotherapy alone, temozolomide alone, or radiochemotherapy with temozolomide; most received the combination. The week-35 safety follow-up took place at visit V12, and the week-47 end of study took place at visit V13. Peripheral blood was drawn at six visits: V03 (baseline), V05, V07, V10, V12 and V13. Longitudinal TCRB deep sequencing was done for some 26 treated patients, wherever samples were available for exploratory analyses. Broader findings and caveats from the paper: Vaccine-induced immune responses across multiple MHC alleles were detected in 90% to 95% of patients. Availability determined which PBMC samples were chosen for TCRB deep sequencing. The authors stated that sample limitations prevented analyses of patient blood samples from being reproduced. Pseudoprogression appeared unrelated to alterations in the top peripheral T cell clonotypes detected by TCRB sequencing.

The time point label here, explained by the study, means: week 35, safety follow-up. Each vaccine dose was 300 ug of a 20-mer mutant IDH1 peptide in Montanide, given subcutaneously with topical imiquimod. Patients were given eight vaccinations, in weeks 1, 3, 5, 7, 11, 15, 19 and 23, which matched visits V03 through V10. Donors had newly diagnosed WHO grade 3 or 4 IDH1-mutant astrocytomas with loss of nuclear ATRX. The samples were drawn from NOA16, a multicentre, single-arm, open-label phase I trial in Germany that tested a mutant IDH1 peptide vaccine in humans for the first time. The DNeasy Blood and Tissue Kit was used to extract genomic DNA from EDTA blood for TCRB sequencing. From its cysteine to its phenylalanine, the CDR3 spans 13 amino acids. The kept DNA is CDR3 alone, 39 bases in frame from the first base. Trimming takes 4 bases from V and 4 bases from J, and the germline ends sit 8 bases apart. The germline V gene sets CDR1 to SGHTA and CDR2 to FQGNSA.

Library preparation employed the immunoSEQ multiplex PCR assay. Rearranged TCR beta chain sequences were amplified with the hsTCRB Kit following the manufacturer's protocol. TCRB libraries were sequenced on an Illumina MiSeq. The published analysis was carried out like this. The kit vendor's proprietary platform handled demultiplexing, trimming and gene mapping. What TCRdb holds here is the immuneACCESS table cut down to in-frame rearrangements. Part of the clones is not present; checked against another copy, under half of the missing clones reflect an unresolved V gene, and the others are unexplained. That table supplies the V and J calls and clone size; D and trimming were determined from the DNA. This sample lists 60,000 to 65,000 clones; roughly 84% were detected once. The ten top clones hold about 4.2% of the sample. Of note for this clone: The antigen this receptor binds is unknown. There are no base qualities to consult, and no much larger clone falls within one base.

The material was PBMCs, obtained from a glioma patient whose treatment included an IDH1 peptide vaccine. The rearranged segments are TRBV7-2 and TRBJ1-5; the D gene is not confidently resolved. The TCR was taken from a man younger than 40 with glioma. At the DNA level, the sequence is TGTGCCAGCAGCTACGTGGGGAATCAGCCCCAGCATTTT. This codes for CASSYVGNQPQHF.